The rows below give T cell receptor beta chains drawn from one sample of a study of shared clonotypes between healthy human individuals. Assay: immunoSEQ multiplex PCR; the TCRdb copy retains only in-frame clones and omits some. The sample consists of about 490,000 clones, around 80% of them appearing once. The sample was PBMCs. The receptors derive from a woman aged 40 to 49 in good health. Some clones in this sample may be carry-over from other donors' samples. CDR3s include the opening cysteine and the closing phenylalanine or tryptophan. D genes are given only for firm matches. Expanded clones are given a class, and other clones once, few, many or no size at all.

TRBV19	TRBJ2-4	.	.	CASSMGGGVRAKNIQYF	TGTGCCAGTAGTATGGGTGGGGGCGTTCGGGCCAAAAACATTCAGTACTTC
TRBV7-8	TRBJ2-1	TRBD2	.	CASSPSGSSYNEQFF	TGTGCCAGCAGCCCGAGCGGGAGCTCCTACAATGAGCAGTTCTTC
TRBV28	TRBJ1-5	.	.	CASSLSLGSNQPQHF	TGTGCCAGCAGTTTATCTTTGGGGAGCAATCAGCCCCAGCATTTT
TRBV27	TRBJ2-5	TRBD1	.	CASSFHAQGARETQYF	TGTGCCAGCAGTTTTCACGCACAGGGGGCTAGAGAGACCCAGTACTTC
TRBV6-7	TRBJ2-7	TRBD1	.	CASTQGAIWVEQYF	TGTGCCAGCACGCAGGGGGCAATCTGGGTCGAGCAGTACTTC
TRBV5-1	TRBJ2-1	TRBD2	.	CASRPGLAVYNEQFF	TGCGCCAGCAGACCGGGACTAGCTGTCTACAATGAGCAGTTCTTC
TRBV28	TRBJ1-5	.	.	CASRPNPGRSRNQPQHF	TGTGCCAGCAGACCCAACCCGGGCCGTAGTCGCAATCAGCCCCAGCATTTT
TRBV2	TRBJ1-2	.	.	CASTGEPGTAIYGYTF	TGTGCCAGCACCGGGGAACCCGGGACTGCAATCTATGGCTACACCTTC
TRBV5-1	TRBJ2-7	TRBD1	.	CASSPRDRPYEQYF	TGCGCCAGCAGCCCCCGGGACAGGCCCTACGAGCAGTACTTC
TRBV7-6	TRBJ2-7	.	.	CASSLLYGYEQYF	TGTGCCAGCAGCCTCTTATACGGGTACGAGCAGTACTTC
TRBV10-3	TRBJ1-3	.	.	CAISDLVSSGNTIYF	TGTGCCATCAGTGACCTCGTCAGCTCTGGAAACACCATATATTTT
TRBV4-3	TRBJ2-3	.	.	CASSQDAAGDFTDTQYF	TGCGCCAGCAGCCAAGATGCGGCAGGAGATTTCACAGATACGCAGTATTTT
TRBV5-1	TRBJ1-2	.	.	CASSPAGEEFYGYTF	TGCGCCAGCAGCCCCGCGGGGGAAGAGTTCTATGGCTACACCTTC
TRBV9	TRBJ2-5	.	.	CASSPRPDETQYF	TGTGCCAGCAGCCCTCGACCGGATGAGACCCAGTACTTC
TRBV29-1	TRBJ2-7	.	.	CSVDDASYEQYF	TGCAGCGTTGACGACGCATCCTACGAGCAGTACTTC
TRBV7-2	TRBJ2-7	TRBD2	once	CASSLVVLAGGRSEQYF	TGTGCCAGCAGCTTAGTGGTATTGGCGGGAGGGCGGTCCGAGCAGTACTTC
TRBV27	TRBJ2-5	TRBD1	.	CASSRLGGKETQYF	TGTGCCAGCAGTCGTCTAGGGGGCAAAGAGACCCAGTACTTC
TRBV7-9	TRBJ2-7	.	.	CASSSTGHYEQYF	TGTGCCAGCAGCTCCACAGGGCATTACGAGCAGTACTTC
TRBV15	TRBJ2-5	.	.	CATSRGGGKETQYF	TGTGCCACCAGCAGAGGGGGTGGAAAAGAGACCCAGTACTTC
TRBV30	TRBJ1-5	.	.	CAWRQKRVNQPQHF	TGTGCCTGGAGACAAAAAAGGGTAAATCAGCCCCAGCATTTT
TRBV15	TRBJ2-2	.	.	CATSRSEGRDTGELFF	TGTGCCACCAGCAGATCAGAAGGGCGGGACACCGGGGAGCTGTTTTTT
TRBV27	TRBJ2-3	.	.	CASSLSRATDTQYF	TGTGCAAGCAGTTTATCTAGAGCCACAGATACGCAGTATTTT
TRBV10-2	TRBJ1-1	.	.	CASSTQGNTEAFF	TGCGCCAGCAGCACTCAGGGGAACACTGAAGCTTTCTTT
TRBV29-1	TRBJ2-7	TRBD2	.	CSVERSGRNEQYF	TGCAGCGTTGAGAGGAGCGGGAGAAACGAGCAGTACTTC
TRBV6-5	TRBJ2-5	.	.	CASTNEETQYF	TGTGCCAGCACCAACGAGGAGACCCAGTACTTC
TRBV4-2	TRBJ2-4	.	.	CASSQATLGLASAKNIQYF	TGTGCCAGCAGCCAGGCAACCCTGGGGCTAGCGTCAGCCAAAAACATTCAGTACTTC
TRBV7-3	TRBJ2-5	TRBD2	.	CASSLVAGAGETQYF	TGTGCCAGCAGCCTAGTAGCGGGAGCGGGGGAGACCCAGTACTTC
TRBV6-5	TRBJ2-7	TRBD1	.	CASSLGQGYEQYF	TGTGCCAGCAGTCTGGGACAGGGCTACGAGCAGTACTTC
TRBV29-1	TRBJ1-2	TRBD1	few	CSVEDRGTGNGYTF	TGCAGCGTTGAAGATCGCGGGACAGGAAACGGCTACACCTTC
TRBV6-1	TRBJ2-7	TRBD2	.	CASMPGTTIYEQYF	TGTGCCAGCATGCCTGGGACTACTATCTACGAGCAGTACTTC
TRBV30	TRBJ1-1	.	.	CAWGSRGGLNTEAFF	TGTGCCTGGGGTTCCCGAGGAGGGTTGAACACTGAAGCTTTCTTT
TRBV7-8	TRBJ1-5	.	.	CASSVSNSNQPQHF	TGTGCCAGCAGCGTGTCTAATAGCAATCAGCCCCAGCATTTT
TRBV5-1	TRBJ1-2	TRBD1	.	CASSRATTGEGGYTF	TGCGCCAGCAGCCGAGCCACGACAGGGGAAGGTGGCTACACCTTC
TRBV11-1	TRBJ2-7	.	once	CASSLEGGPGEQYF	TGTGCCAGCAGCTTAGAAGGGGGACCTGGCGAGCAGTACTTC
TRBV28	TRBJ1-5	TRBD1	.	CASSPRTGASNQPQHF	TGTGCCAGCAGTCCCCGGACAGGGGCTAGCAATCAGCCCCAGCATTTT
TRBV10-3	TRBJ1-5	.	.	CAITADSNQPQHF	TGTGCCATCACGGCGGATAGCAATCAGCCCCAGCATTTT
TRBV4-1	TRBJ1-1	.	.	CASSPQTSANTEAFF	TGCGCCAGCAGTCCCCAAACCTCAGCGAACACTGAAGCTTTCTTT
TRBV5-1	TRBJ2-3	TRBD2	.	CASSLGDYQDTQYF	TGCGCCAGCAGCCTCGGGGACTACCAAGATACGCAGTATTTT